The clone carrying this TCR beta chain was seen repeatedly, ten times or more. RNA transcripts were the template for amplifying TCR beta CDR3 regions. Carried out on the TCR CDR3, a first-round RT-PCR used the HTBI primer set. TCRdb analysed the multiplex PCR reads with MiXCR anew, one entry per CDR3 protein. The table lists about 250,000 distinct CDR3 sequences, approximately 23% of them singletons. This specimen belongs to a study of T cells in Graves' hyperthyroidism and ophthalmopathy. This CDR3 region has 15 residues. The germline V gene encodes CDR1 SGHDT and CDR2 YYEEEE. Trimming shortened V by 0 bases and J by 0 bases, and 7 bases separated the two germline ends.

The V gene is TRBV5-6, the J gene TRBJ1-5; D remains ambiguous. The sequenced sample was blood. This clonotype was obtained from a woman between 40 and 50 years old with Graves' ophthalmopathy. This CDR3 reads CASSLVGASNQPQHF. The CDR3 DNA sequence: TGTGCCAGCAGCTTGGTTGGTGCTAGCAATCAGCCCCAGCATTTT.